This TCR beta chain derives from a study of blood T cell repertoires in COVID-19. At the level of the study: Researchers got acute and convalescent COVID-19 samples from the United States, Italy and Spain. PBMCs, B-cell-depleted T cells, or T cells were the source of the cDNA or gDNA that made up the material.

V was shortened by 5 bases and J by 6 bases, with 13 bases between the two germline ends. The CDR3 covers 13 residues. The protocol was immunoSEQ multiplex PCR, while the TCRdb copy is restricted to in-frame clones and leaves out a portion. The table includes about 220,000 clones, about four fifths detected once. This chain connects TRBV12-3 or TRBV12-4 to TRBJ1-1; D unresolved. Sequencing was performed on PBMCs or T cells enriched from blood (not recorded which). This sequence was found in a woman in her sixties who had recovered from COVID-19. In nucleotides, the CDR3 is TGTGCCAGCAGTCTGACTCTCGGCCCTGAAGCTTTCTTT. As protein: CASSLTLGPEAFF.